This entry is about one T cell receptor (beta chain). Its antigen is not known. The data are from a study of T cells in Graves' hyperthyroidism and ophthalmopathy. Study-wide results and limits: Separation of ophthalmopathy from stable hyperthyroidism was achieved by a 13 V-J model. Also found in blood were most expanded thyroid clonotypes above 0.001.

Germline CDR1 and CDR2: MNHGY and SVAAGI. This CDR3 region has 14 residues. V was clipped by 3 bases and J by 8 bases, with 14 bases between them. Clinical Activity Scores of at least 3, NOSPECS grades of at least 4 and durations under 3 months characterized ophthalmopathy patients. Patients were excluded because of uncontrolled infection, other autoimmune disease, pregnancy or lactation. What was amplified from RNA transcripts were TCR beta CDR3 regions. HTBI primers were the set used in a first-round RT-PCR of the TCR CDR3. From the multiplex PCR reads, TCRdb called clonotypes with MiXCR, one entry per CDR3 protein. The repertoire holds hundreds of thousands of distinct CDR3 sequences, with 22% as singletons.

V usage is TRBV6-9 and J usage is TRBJ2-4; D is tentatively TRBD1 or TRBD2 (5 bases each). Sequencing was performed on blood. The TCR comes from a man aged 30 to 45 with Graves' ophthalmopathy. The DNA of the CDR3 is TGTGCCAGCAGTTACCACCGGGGCTCATACATTCAGTACTTC. Protein product: CASSYHRGSYIQYF.